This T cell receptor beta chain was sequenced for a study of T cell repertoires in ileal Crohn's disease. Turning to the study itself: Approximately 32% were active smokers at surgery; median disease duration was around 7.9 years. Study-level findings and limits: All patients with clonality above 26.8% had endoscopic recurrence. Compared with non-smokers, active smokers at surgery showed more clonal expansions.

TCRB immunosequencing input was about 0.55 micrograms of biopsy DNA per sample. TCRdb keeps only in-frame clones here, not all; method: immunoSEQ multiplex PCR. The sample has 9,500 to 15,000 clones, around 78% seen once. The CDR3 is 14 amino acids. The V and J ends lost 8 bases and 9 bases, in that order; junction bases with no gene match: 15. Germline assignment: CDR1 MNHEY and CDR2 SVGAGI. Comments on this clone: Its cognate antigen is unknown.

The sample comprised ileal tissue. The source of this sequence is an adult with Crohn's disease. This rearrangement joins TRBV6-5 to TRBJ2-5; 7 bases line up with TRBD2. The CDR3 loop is CASQERGFMGAQYF. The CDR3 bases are TGTGCCAGCCAGGAGCGGGGCTTCATGGGGGCCCAGTACTTC.